This T cell receptor beta chain comes out of a study of siplizumab effects on memory and regulatory T cells. Study conclusions and caveats: Mappable alloreactive CD4+ clones were on average 68.8% Treg-derived with siplizumab, around 25% in controls.

The repertoire was sequenced with immunoSEQ multiplex PCR; TCRdb's copy has only in-frame clones and lacks some. This table holds around 110,000 clones, 90% to 95% found once. Only one count was recorded for this clone. Its antigen is unknown. The V gene's germline CDR1 is MNHNY and CDR2 SVGAGI (reference sequence). Between the trimmed V and J ends, which lost 2 bases and 2 bases, there was a span of 6 bases. The CDR3 has 13 residues. This clonotype was obtained from a human donor in good health. V and J are TRBV6-6 and TRBJ2-5; D gene uncertain. Sequencing was performed on non-Treg CD4+ T cells sorted from blood. CDR3 sequence: CASSYLSQETQYF. The CDR3 DNA reads as TGTGCCAGCAGTTACCTATCACAAGAGACCCAGTACTTC.